The rows below give T cell receptor beta chains drawn from one sample of a study of T cells in Graves' hyperthyroidism and ophthalmopathy. TCRdb re-called the multiplex PCR reads through MiXCR, storing one row per CDR3 protein. The table records more than 300,000 distinct CDR3 sequences, roughly 15% of them present only once. The source material was blood. The receptors originated from a woman in her twenties or thirties with Graves' ophthalmopathy. Both conserved end residues are part of each CDR3. Each record gives: D gene, J gene, V gene, clone size, CDR3 DNA, CDR3 protein. A D gene is named only where the DNA matches it firmly. Some rows mark clone size as missing; the rest say once, few, many or name a class of expanded clone.

TRBD2 TRBJ2-3 TRBV20-1 many TGCAGTGCTAACGGCGGGGGGCTGTCGCGAACAGATACGCAGTATTTT CSANGGGLSRTDTQYF
NA TRBJ1-2 TRBV29-1 many TGCAGCGTGGGGTCTGGTGGATATGGCTACACCTTC CSVGSGGYGYTF
NA TRBJ1-6 TRBV12-3/TRBV12-4 NA TGTGCCAGCAGTTTCACAGGGTCGAGCTCCTATAATTCACCCCTCCACTTT CASSFTGSSSYNSPLHF
NA TRBJ1-2 TRBV6-1 NA TGTGCCAGCAGTCGCGGTGAGGGCTACACCTTC CASSRGEGYTF
NA TRBJ1-4 TRBV4-1 many TGCGCCAGCAGTCTTAACCCAGGGAGAACTAATGAAAAACTGTTTTTT CASSLNPGRTNEKLFF
TRBD1 TRBJ2-5 TRBV11-2 many TGTGCCAGCAGCCCCATCCGGGACAGCCAAGAGACCCAGTACTTC CASSPIRDSQETQYF
NA TRBJ1-2 TRBV4-1 NA TGCGCCAGCAGCCAAGGACAGGTGACTAACTATGGCTACACCTTC CASSQGQVTNYGYTF
NA TRBJ1-1 TRBV29-1 many TGCAGCGTTAGTGACGGGAACACTGAAGCTTTCTTT CSVSDGNTEAFF
TRBD1 TRBJ1-4 TRBV29-1 many TGCAGCGTTGCCGACAGGGTTTCTGAAAAACTGTTTTTT CSVADRVSEKLFF
TRBD1 TRBJ2-3 TRBV11-3 many TGTGCCAGCAGCCCGGGACAGGGGGTCTACTTCGATACGCAGTATTTT CASSPGQGVYFDTQYF
NA TRBJ1-2 TRBV7-8 NA TGTGCCAGCAGCTTATACGAGAACCGCTATGGCTACACCTTC CASSLYENRYGYTF
NA TRBJ2-2 TRBV24-1 NA TGTGCCACCAGTGGACTAGAGGGCACCGGGGAGCTGTTTTTT CATSGLEGTGELFF
NA TRBJ1-4 TRBV9 NA TGTGCCAGCAGCACACAGGGATCGGGTTTTGAAAAACTGTTTTTT CASSTQGSGFEKLFF
NA TRBJ2-1 TRBV4-2 NA TGTGCCAGCAGCCAAGTAGGGTATGAGCAGTTCTTC CASSQVGYEQFF
NA TRBJ2-5 TRBV27 many TGTGCCAGCAGTTTATCGGCAGGCTGGGGAGAGACCCAGTACTTC CASSLSAGWGETQYF
NA TRBJ1-2 TRBV12-3/TRBV12-4 many TGTGCCAGCAGTACAGCGGCAGTGTCCTATGGCTACACCTTC CASSTAAVSYGYTF